This T cell receptor beta chain emerged from a study of multiple sclerosis patients with progressive multifocal leukoencephalopathy. Looked up from germline, CDR1 is SGHTA and CDR2 is FQGNSA. V gave up 5 bases and J gave up 0 bases; unmatched junction bases: 2. The CDR3 totals 15 residues. The time point denotes: roughly 12 months of natalizumab therapy. Findings of the study overall: Most PML patients had lower entropy, suggesting less diverse TRB repertoires.

The survey-level immunoSEQ assay was used. Assay used: immunoSEQ multiplex PCR; TCRdb lists only in-frame clones, some missing. The sample lists fewer than 35,000 clones; 90% were seen once. To note about this clone: Antigen specificity is unknown.

This receptor was obtained from a human donor with multiple sclerosis. The sequenced sample was PBMCs, obtained from a patient treated with natalizumab. This chain uses TRBV7-2 with TRBJ1-4; 8 bases map to TRBD1. The CDR3 coding sequence is TGTGCCAGCAGCCAGGGACAGGCAACTAATGAAAAACTGTTTTTT. The encoded protein is CASSQGQATNEKLFF. Combining the CDR3 with reference TRBV7-2 and TRBJ1-4 gives the whole variable domain GAGVSQSPSNKVTEKGKDVELRCDPISGHTALYWYRQSLGQGLEFLIYFQGNSAPDKSGLPSDRFSAERTGGSVSTLTIQRTQQEDSAVYLCASSQGQATNEKLFFGSGTQLSVL.